Presented here are 2 T cell receptor beta chains from one specimen sequenced in a study of shared clonotypes between healthy human individuals. Assay used: immunoSEQ multiplex PCR; TCRdb lists only in-frame clones, some missing. In the table there are about 700,000 clones, approximately 79% of which are singletons. Sample: memory CD4+ T cells sorted from blood. Subset denoted: CD45RA-negative fraction. Source of these receptors: a young woman in good health.

This clone was recorded only once. The gene calls are TRBV5-1 and TRBJ2-1, with TRBD2 matching over 12 bases. CDR3 length equals 15 residues. Germline V CDR1 and CDR2: SGHRS, YFSETQ. The trim removed 4 bases at V and 7 bases at J, leaving 6 bases unmatched. The CDR3 nucleotides read TGCGCCAGCAGCCCGGGACTAGCGGGTAAGAATGAGCAGTTCTTC. Translation gives CASSPGLAGKNEQFF.

The chain links TRBV28 to TRBJ1-1, with D unclear. The CDR3 consists of 11 residues. The germline V gene has CDR1 MDHEN and CDR2 SYDVKM. V shed 10 bases and J shed 5 bases, with 11 bases lying between them. DNA of the CDR3: TGTGCCACTTCGACGGAGACTGAAGCTTTCTTT. It yields the protein CATSTETEAFF. Using reference TRBV28 and TRBJ1-1 for the parts outside the CDR3, the full variable domain is DVKVTQSSRYLVKRTGEKVFLECVQDMDHENMFWYRQDPGLGLRLIYFSYDVKMKEKGDIPEGYSVSREKKERFSLILESASTNQTSMYLCATSTETEAFFGQGTRLTVV.